This T cell receptor beta chain appears in the sequencing data of a study of cytotoxic CD8 clonotypes in ibrutinib-treated CLL. On the study more broadly: Mean productive templates were about 260,000; mean productive rearrangements were fewer than 95,000.

The method was immunoSEQ multiplex PCR; TCRdb's version includes in-frame clones alone and lacks a portion of them. The sample lists about 85,000 clones; about 85% were seen once. Broader study findings: Treatment saw public clonotypes, which were uncommon, either contract or stay stable. Sustained-remission and progressing patients had unequal sampling times.

Germline V gene sequence: CDR1 MNHNY, CDR2 SVGAGI (reference sequence). This CDR3 has 13 residues. V lost 6 bases, J lost 10 bases, and 16 bases lay in between. A note on this clone: Antigen: not known.

The sample here was PBMCs, taken after 12 months of ibrutinib treatment. The sequence was collected from a human donor with chronic lymphocytic leukemia. V is TRBV6-6 and J is TRBJ2-1, with D tentatively TRBD2 (6 bases). The CDR3 protein is CASSTGGGIEQFF. Written as DNA, the CDR3 is TGTGCCAGCAGCACGGGTGGGGGGATCGAGCAGTTCTTC.